A selection of T cell receptor beta chains follows, all from one sample in a study. Each CDR3 protein gets one entry after TCRdb re-called the RT-PCR reads with MiXCR. Of hundreds of thousands of distinct CDR3 sequences in the sample, 12% to 15% are singletons; the top ten hold 3.6%. Sequenced material: memory CD4+ T cells from blood. Source of these receptors: a female donor in good health, serving as a healthy control. Both conserved end residues are part of each CDR3. D genes are given only for firm matches. Clone size is shown for a subset of rows, as once, few, many or a class of expanded clone.

d_call j_call cdr3_length v_call clone_size cdr3_aa cdr3_nt
NA TRBJ1-1 15 TRBV7-2 NA CASSLAGRMNTEAFF TGTGCCAGCAGCTTAGCTGGCAGGATGAACACTGAAGCTTTCTTT
NA TRBJ1-1 12 TRBV29-1 many CSVRDSNTEAFF TGCAGCGTCCGGGATTCGAACACTGAAGCTTTCTTT
NA TRBJ2-5 14 TRBV12-5 NA CASGAGNGAETQYF TGTGCTAGTGGGGCGGGGAACGGAGCAGAGACCCAGTACTTC
NA TRBJ1-1 13 TRBV12-3/TRBV12-4 NA CASSFMFGAEAFF TGTGCCAGCAGTTTTATGTTCGGGGCTGAAGCTTTCTTT
NA TRBJ2-7 14 TRBV9 many CASSEGAGSYEQYF TGTGCCAGCAGCGAAGGGGCAGGCTCCTACGAGCAGTACTTC
TRBD2 TRBJ2-5 13 TRBV27 NA CASAGGPLETQYF TGTGCCAGCGCGGGAGGGCCGCTGGAGACCCAGTACTTC
TRBD1 TRBJ1-5 16 TRBV6-6 few CASSYAADRVNQPQHF TGTGCCAGCAGTTACGCCGCTGACAGGGTTAATCAGCCCCAGCATTTT
TRBD2 TRBJ2-3 19 TRBV3-1 NA CASSQGLAGGRPRTDTQYF TGTGCCAGCAGCCAGGGGCTAGCGGGAGGGCGCCCCCGCACAGATACGCAGTATTTT
TRBD2 TRBJ2-2 18 TRBV20-1 many CSAGTSGRAGLRTGELFF TGCAGTGCCGGGACTAGCGGGAGGGCCGGATTGAGGACCGGGGAGCTGTTTTTT
TRBD2 TRBJ2-2 19 TRBV24-1 few CATSRTSGRLGGNTGELFF TGTGCCACCAGTCGCACGAGCGGGAGATTGGGCGGGAACACCGGGGAGCTGTTTTTT
NA TRBJ1-5 12 TRBV19 NA CASNDPNQPQHF TGTGCCAGTAACGATCCCAATCAGCCCCAGCATTTT
NA TRBJ1-4 14 TRBV20-1 NA CSARVRGAVEKLFF TGCAGTGCTAGAGTTCGGGGGGCTGTGGAAAAACTGTTTTTT
NA TRBJ1-3 13 TRBV10-3 many CAIRVGAGNTIYF TGTGCCATCAGGGTAGGGGCTGGAAACACCATATATTTT
NA TRBJ2-5 13 TRBV11-2 few CASSFGIQETQYF TGTGCCAGCAGCTTTGGTATCCAAGAGACCCAGTACTTC
NA TRBJ2-7 14 TRBV20-1 NA CSASLSLARYEQYF TGCAGTGCTAGCCTATCACTAGCTCGGTACGAGCAGTACTTC
NA TRBJ2-6 16 TRBV5-1 NA CASSLAETSGANVLTF TGCGCCAGCAGCTTGGCCGAAACTTCTGGGGCCAACGTCCTGACTTTC
NA TRBJ2-3 14 TRBV20-1 many CRPREARREVTQYF TGCAGGCCTAGGGAGGCTAGGCGAGAGGTGACGCAGTATTTT
TRBD2 TRBJ2-7 14 TRBV20-1 few CSALWGTNYYEQYF TGCAGTGCTCTTTGGGGGACTAACTACTACGAGCAGTACTTC
NA TRBJ1-1 16 TRBV12-3/TRBV12-4 few CASSLGQGRMNTEAFF TGTGCCAGCAGTTTAGGGCAGGGCCGAATGAACACTGAAGCTTTCTTT
NA TRBJ1-3 13 TRBV12-3/TRBV12-4 many CASLRSSGNTIYF TGTGCCAGCCTCCGGAGCTCTGGAAACACCATATATTTT
NA TRBJ2-3 13 TRBV24-1 few CATSGPGTDTQYF TGTGCCACCAGTGGGCCGGGCACAGATACGCAGTATTTT
TRBD1 TRBJ2-5 15 TRBV11-2 few CASSPDRVGQETQYF TGTGCCAGCAGCCCTGACAGGGTGGGCCAAGAGACCCAGTACTTC
NA TRBJ2-7 14 TRBV3-1 NA CASRLRESSYEQYF TGTGCCAGCAGACTCCGGGAGTCCTCCTACGAGCAGTACTTC
NA TRBJ2-2 15 TRBV7-2 few CASSHQPDGSGELFF TGTGCCAGCAGCCATCAACCCGACGGCTCCGGGGAGCTGTTTTTT
NA TRBJ2-6 15 TRBV12-3/TRBV12-4 few CASSPRHSGANVLTF TGTGCCAGCAGTCCCCGGCACTCTGGGGCCAACGTCCTGACTTTC
TRBD2 TRBJ2-3 17 TRBV24-1 NA CATSDSRAGVGTDTQYF TGTGCCACCAGTGATTCAAGAGCGGGAGTAGGCACAGATACGCAGTATTTT
NA TRBJ1-2 14 TRBV7-2 many CASSPRTAHDGYTF TGTGCCAGCAGCCCCCGGACAGCCCACGATGGCTACACCTTC
NA TRBJ2-1 13 TRBV12-3/TRBV12-4 many CASSDSTYNEQFF TGTGCCAGCAGTGACAGTACCTACAATGAGCAGTTCTTC
TRBD2 TRBJ2-5 15 TRBV5-1 few CASSTSGTSDETQYF TGCGCCAGCAGCACCTCCGGGACTAGTGATGAGACCCAGTACTTC
NA TRBJ1-1 14 TRBV9 NA CASSVEEGGTEAFF TGTGCCAGCAGCGTAGAAGAGGGGGGCACTGAAGCTTTCTTT
TRBD2 TRBJ2-2 14 TRBV10-2 many CASVAGVNTGELFF TGCGCCAGTGTAGCGGGAGTGAACACCGGGGAGCTGTTTTTT
TRBD1 TRBJ2-1 14 TRBV24-1 NA CATSGTGTNNEQFF TGTGCCACTTCCGGGACAGGGACTAACAATGAGCAGTTCTTC
TRBD2 TRBJ2-7 15 TRBV27 many CASSQISGRPYEQYF TGTGCCAGCAGTCAGATTAGCGGGAGGCCCTACGAGCAGTACTTC
NA TRBJ1-4 13 TRBV10-3 NA CAISGGADEKLFF TGTGCCATCAGTGGTGGAGCGGATGAAAAACTGTTTTTT
TRBD2 TRBJ2-3 17 TRBV2 few CASSESGTSGSTDTQYF TGTGCCAGCAGTGAATCGGGGACTAGCGGAAGCACAGATACGCAGTATTTT
NA TRBJ1-2 15 TRBV7-9 few CASSLEFAVEAGYTF TGTGCCAGCAGCTTAGAATTCGCCGTAGAGGCGGGCTACACCTTC